These 31 T cell receptor beta chains originate from one sample sequenced in a study of cytomegalovirus exposure and HLA in healthy donors. A multiplex PCR was run with 60 Vbeta primers and 13 Jbeta primers. Measured with immunoSEQ multiplex PCR; TCRdb has only the in-frame clones, and not every one. Here the sample spans fewer than 150,000 clones, around three quarters being singletons. The sequenced material came from PBMCs. Every receptor here comes from a man aged 40-49 years in good health and CMV-seronegative.

The rearrangement joins TRBV11-2 to TRBJ2-2; 7 nucleotides match TRBD1. Germline V gives CDR1 SGHAT, CDR2 FQNNGV. The CDR3 spans 15 residues. V shed 3 bases, J shed 2 bases, and the junction held 3 bases outside the gene matches. DNA of the CDR3: TGTGCCAGCAGCTTGGGACAGTTAAACACCGGGGAGCTGTTTTTT. This translates into CASSLGQLNTGELFF.

This chain uses TRBV9 with TRBJ2-4; 8 bases match TRBD1. The CDR3 covers 16 residues. V lost 4 bases and J lost 0; bases outside the gene matches: 6. Germline CDR1 reads SGDLS; CDR2 reads YYNGEE. CDR3 in amino acids: CASSPSGGLAKNIQYF. The CDR3 DNA reads TGTGCCAGCAGCCCATCAGGGGGCCTAGCCAAAAACATTCAGTACTTC.

The chain uses TRBV27 and TRBJ1-5, with D tentatively TRBD1 (5 bases). V shed 6 bases and J shed 6 bases, with 15 bases lying between them. Germline loops: CDR1 MNHEY, CDR2 SMNVEV (reference sequence). CDR3 length: 14 amino acids. CDR3 protein: CASRSLGGVQPQHF. As DNA, the CDR3 is TGTGCCAGCAGATCCCTGGGGGGTGTTCAGCCCCAGCATTTT.

The chain is built from TRBV5-1 and TRBJ2-7, with a possible D match to TRBD1 (6 bases). The germline V gene has CDR1 SGHRS and CDR2 YFSETQ. CDR3 length: 18 amino acids. Trimming left V 0 bases short and J 2 bases short, with 21 bases between. The chain's CDR3 is CASSLAGRGNNPTYEQYF. The CDR3 DNA follows: TGCGCCAGCAGCTTGGCCGGCAGGGGAAACAACCCCACCTACGAGCAGTACTTC.

This clone was counted a few times. The chain couples TRBV5-1 to TRBJ1-4; 9 nucleotides line up with TRBD1. The trim removed 9 bases at V and 4 bases at J, leaving 4 bases unmatched. The CDR3 spans 13 residues. Germline assignment: CDR1 SGHRS and CDR2 YFSETQ. The CDR3: CATRQGVNEKLFF. Here the CDR3 DNA reads TGCGCCACCCGACAGGGGGTTAATGAAAAACTGTTTTTT.

The rearrangement links TRBV5-1 to TRBJ2-5; 9 nucleotides align to TRBD2. The ends lost 4 bases at V and 1 base at J; junction bases unmatched: 8. The CDR3 extends over 16 amino acids. In germline, CDR1 is SGHRS, CDR2 YFSETQ. The CDR3 sequence is CASSPMGGRVQETQYF. The CDR3 DNA follows: TGCGCCAGCAGCCCTATGGGCGGGAGGGTCCAAGAGACCCAGTACTTC.

The V call is TRBV28, the J call TRBJ1-5; tentative D call: TRBD1 (5 bases). The CDR3 is 14 amino acids. Deletions cut 10 bases from V and 0 bases from J, with 13 bases between. Germline V gene lookup returns CDR1 MDHEN and CDR2 SYDVKM. The CDR3 DNA sequence: TGTGCCACCACGGGGGGGACTAGCAATCAGCCCCAGCATTTT. It codes for CATTGGTSNQPQHF.

The chain uses TRBV5-1 and TRBJ2-1; D is possibly TRBD2 (5 bases). This CDR3 region has 11 residues. CDR1 is SGHRS, CDR2 YFSETQ, per germline. V was cut by 1 base and J by 10 bases, with 6 bases left in between. In DNA form, the CDR3 reads TGCGCCAGCAGCTTGCGAGGGGAGCAGTTCTTC. Encoded protein: CASSLRGEQFF. The complete variable domain, with remaining parts taken from reference TRBV5-1 and TRBJ2-1, reads KAGVTQTPRYLIKTRGQQVTLSCSPISGHRSVSWYQQTPGQGLQFLFEYFSETQRNKGNFPGRFSGRQFSNSRSEMNVSTLELGDSALYLCASSLRGEQFFGPGTRLTVL.

The chain employs TRBV29-1 and TRBJ2-2; D remains unclear. The germline gives CDR1 SQVTM, CDR2 ANQGSEA. V gave up 3 bases and J gave up 6 bases, with 14 bases separating them. The CDR3 length is 14 residues. In DNA form, the CDR3 reads TGCAGCGTTGAGAAGAGCTCAGGCTCCGGGGAGCTGTTTTTT. This codes for CSVEKSSGSGELFF.

This chain links TRBV30 with TRBJ1-4; the D is unclear. The CDR3 runs 14 residues. Deletions cut 0 bases from V and 8 bases from J, with 13 bases between. CDR1 is GTSNPN, CDR2 SVGIG, per germline (reference sequence). CDR3 amino acids: CAWSVFAAKEKLFF. The CDR3 bases are TGTGCCTGGAGTGTATTTGCAGCGAAGGAAAAACTGTTTTTT.

This sequence joins TRBV10-2 and TRBJ1-1, with D tentatively TRBD1 (5 bases). The germline V gene has CDR1 WSHSY and CDR2 SAAADI. The CDR3 loop spans 15 amino acids. The germline V and J ends were trimmed by 7 bases and 0 bases, with 15 bases remaining between them. DNA for the CDR3: TGCGCCAGCATCCGGGGGGGGACTCTGAACACTGAAGCTTTCTTT. Translated: CASIRGGTLNTEAFF.

V usage is TRBV6-5 and J usage is TRBJ1-2; TRBD1 might be the D (6 bases). The V gene lost 6 bases and the J gene lost 8 bases, with 16 bases spanning the gap. This CDR3 region has 13 residues. Germline lookup yields CDR1 MNHEY and CDR2 SVGAGI. The CDR3 is CASSPQGLWGYTF. The CDR3 DNA follows: TGTGCCAGCAGCCCACAGGGTTTATGGGGCTACACCTTC.

J is TRBJ2-7 and V is TRBV6-1, with a possible D match to TRBD2 (5 bases). The germline V gene has CDR1 MNHNS and CDR2 SASEGT. The ends were cut back, 1 base at V and 3 bases at J, with 10 bases in the middle. The CDR3 is made up of 14 amino acids. CDR3 DNA sequence: TGTGCCAGCAGTGAAGTCGGGGTATTCTACGAGCAGTACTTC. It yields the protein CASSEVGVFYEQYF.

V gene TRBV7-2 combines with J gene TRBJ2-3; no definite D call. CDR1 is SGHTA and CDR2 is FQGNSA in the germline V gene. The CDR3 totals 15 residues. V lost 1 base to trimming and J lost 0 bases, with 8 bases between them. The CDR3 DNA reads as TGTGCCAGCAGCTTAGATTCCGGGAGCACAGATACGCAGTATTTT. It specifies CASSLDSGSTDTQYF.

The V call is TRBV6-1, the J call TRBJ2-6; no definite D call. The CDR3 runs 15 residues. V lost 4 bases and J lost 0, with 7 bases in between. Germline assignment: CDR1 MNHNS and CDR2 SASEGT. The CDR3: CASSGADSGANVLTF. The CDR3 region has the DNA TGTGCCAGCAGTGGGGCAGACTCTGGGGCCAACGTCCTGACTTTC.

This clone was seen only once. This CDR3 is CASSITPQGQYQPQHF. CDR3 nucleotide sequence: TGTGCCAGTAGTATCACCCCACAGGGCCAATATCAGCCCCAGCATTTT. This rearrangement joins TRBV19 to TRBJ1-5; TRBD1 is a possible D gene (6 bases). V was clipped by 3 bases and J by 5 bases, with 17 bases between them. The CDR3 length is 16 residues. Per germline, CDR1 LNHDA and CDR2 SQIVND (reference sequence).

CDR3 in amino acids: CASSSGRETDTQYF. In nucleotides, the CDR3 is TGTGCCAGCAGTTCGGGTCGGGAGACAGATACGCAGTATTTT. V and J are TRBV6-6 and TRBJ2-3; tentatively, D is TRBD2 (6 bases). Germline V CDR1 and CDR2: MNHNY, SVGAGI (reference sequence). The CDR3 contains 14 residues. With 4 bases removed from V and 3 bases from J, the gap between germline ends came to 11 bases.

This chain joins TRBV2 and TRBJ2-7, with D perhaps matching TRBD2 (5 bases). Germline CDR1 reads SNHLY; CDR2 reads FYNNEI. The V gene lost 3 bases and the J gene lost 3 bases, with 9 bases spanning the gap. This CDR3 has 13 amino acids. The CDR3 sequence is CASSDASYYEQYF. The CDR3 DNA reads TGTGCCAGCAGTGATGCTAGCTACTACGAGCAGTACTTC.

The genes are TRBV4-2 and TRBJ1-5, with D unclear. With 0 bases removed from V and 1 base from J, the gap between germline ends came to 7 bases. CDR3 length equals 15 residues. Germline V gene lookup returns CDR1 LGHNA and CDR2 YNFKEQ. CDR3 sequence (DNA): TGTGCCAGCAGCCAAGAGGGCAGCAGCAATCAGCCCCAGCATTTT. Encoded protein: CASSQEGSSNQPQHF.

The chain couples TRBV2 to TRBJ1-2, with D hard to call. Germline V CDR1 and CDR2: SNHLY, FYNNEI. The length of the CDR3 is 14 residues. Trimming shortened V by 6 bases and J by 7 bases, and 18 bases separated the two germline ends. The CDR3 DNA reads as TGTGCCAGCAGCGGTCGGCAGGAGGCGGTTGGCTACACCTTC. Protein product: CASSGRQEAVGYTF.

The chain links TRBV27 to TRBJ2-1; 9 bases match TRBD2. J lost 2 bases, V lost 6 bases, and 5 bases had no gene match. The CDR3 extends over 15 amino acids. Germline lookup yields CDR1 MNHEY and CDR2 SMNVEV (reference sequence). The DNA for the CDR3 is TGTGCCAGCAGCCTTTTAGCGGGAGCCTACAATGAGCAGTTCTTC. It is translated as CASSLLAGAYNEQFF.

This chain uses TRBV11-2 with TRBJ2-3; weak D call: TRBD2 (6 bases). Germline V lookup: CDR1 SGHAT, CDR2 FQNNGV. V was shortened by 1 base and J by 1 base, with 6 bases between the two germline ends. The CDR3 is 14 amino acids. The CDR3: CASSLVAGTDTQYF. The CDR3, as DNA: TGTGCCAGCAGCTTAGTAGCGGGCACAGATACGCAGTATTTT.

The chain joins TRBV2 to TRBJ1-2; 8 bases align to TRBD1. Germline CDR1 SNHLY, CDR2 FYNNEI. Unmatched junction bases numbered 5, after V lost 5 bases and J lost 3 bases. The CDR3 sequence is 14 residues long. Here the CDR3 DNA reads TGTGCCAGCAGTTCCCAGGGGGCGGACTATGGCTACACCTTC. Protein product: CASSSQGADYGYTF.

The rearrangement uses TRBV28 and TRBJ1-4; TRBD1 aligns across 7 bases. This CDR3 comprises 14 residues. The V segment lost 5 bases and the J segment 4 bases; nucleotides outside the gene matches: 4. In germline, CDR1 is MDHEN, CDR2 SYDVKM. In DNA, the CDR3 is TGTGCCAGCAGTCCGACAGGGATTAATGAAAAACTGTTTTTT. This sequence encodes CASSPTGINEKLFF.

The chain uses TRBV5-4 and TRBJ2-5; TRBD2 might be the D (6 bases). Germline V gene data show CDR1 as SGHNT and CDR2 as YYREEE (reference sequence). V lost 3 bases and J 2 bases, leaving 14 bases between the germline ends. CDR3 length equals 15 residues. In DNA, the CDR3 is TGTGCCAGCAGCTGGGGGGTCGGGGTTCAAGAGACCCAGTACTTC. Protein product: CASSWGVGVQETQYF.

The chain links TRBV19 to TRBJ1-5; D gene uncertain. The germline gives CDR1 LNHDA, CDR2 SQIVND (reference sequence). The length of the CDR3 is 14 residues. Trimming took 6 bases from V and 2 from J, leaving 11 bases between them. In DNA form, the CDR3 reads TGTGCCAGTAGGGAAGGGAGAGGCAATCAGCCCCAGCATTTT. The encoded protein is CASREGRGNQPQHF. Filled out from reference TRBV19 and TRBJ1-5, the complete variable domain reads DGGITQSPKYLFRKEGQNVTLSCEQNLNHDAMYWYRQDPGQGLRLIYYSQIVNDFQKGDIAEGYSVSREKKESFPLTVTSAQKNPTAFYLCASREGRGNQPQHFGDGTRLSIL.

For the CDR3, the DNA is TGCAGCGCTCCCTCAGGTCTCCGGAACACTGAAGCTTTCTTT. Residues: CSAPSGLRNTEAFF. This chain links TRBV29-1 with TRBJ1-1; D remains ambiguous. The germline gives CDR1 SQVTM, CDR2 ANQGSEA. The CDR3 extends over 14 amino acids. The V gene lost 7 bases and the J gene lost 1 base, with 16 bases spanning the gap.

Concerning this clone: The same CDR3 also results from other DNA sequences found in this sample. As DNA, the CDR3 is TGCAGCGTTGAGCCCGGGGAGGGGCCCTACGAGCAGTACTTC. It is translated as CSVEPGEGPYEQYF. The V gene is TRBV29-1, the J gene TRBJ2-7; 7 bases are a match to TRBD2. The CDR3 is made up of 14 amino acids. Trimming cost V 3 bases and J 2 bases; bases outside gene matches: 7. Germline values: CDR1 SQVTM, CDR2 ANQGSEA.

This chain joins TRBV5-1 and TRBJ2-2; D possibly corresponds to TRBD1 (5 bases). The CDR3 spans 18 residues. The V end was cut by 4 bases, the J end by 0 bases, with 19 bases between. Per the germline V gene, CDR1 is SGHRS and CDR2 is YFSETQ. The CDR3 DNA reads as TGCGCCAGCAGCAGAGGTCCCCCAGGGAATACGAACACCGGGGAGCTGTTTTTT. Protein sequence: CASSRGPPGNTNTGELFF.

The genes are TRBV21-1 and TRBJ2-1; whether TRBD2, the table's D call, matches the DNA was not checked. TRBV21-1 constitutes a pseudogene. The CDR3 length is 15 residues. The CDR3 loop reads CASSFSGGSYNEQFF. The CDR3 DNA follows: TGTGCCAGCAGCTTCAGCGGGGGCTCCTACAATGAGCAGTTCTTC.

This clone was picked up a small number of times. The chain uses TRBV10-3 and TRBJ2-3; the D is unclear. V gave up 2 bases and J gave up 3 bases, with 6 bases separating them. The CDR3 is made up of 13 amino acids. Germline V lookup: CDR1 ENHRY, CDR2 SYGVKD. In DNA, the CDR3 is TGTGCCATCAGTGAGCCTCGGACAGATACGCAGTATTTT. Encoded protein: CAISEPRTDTQYF.